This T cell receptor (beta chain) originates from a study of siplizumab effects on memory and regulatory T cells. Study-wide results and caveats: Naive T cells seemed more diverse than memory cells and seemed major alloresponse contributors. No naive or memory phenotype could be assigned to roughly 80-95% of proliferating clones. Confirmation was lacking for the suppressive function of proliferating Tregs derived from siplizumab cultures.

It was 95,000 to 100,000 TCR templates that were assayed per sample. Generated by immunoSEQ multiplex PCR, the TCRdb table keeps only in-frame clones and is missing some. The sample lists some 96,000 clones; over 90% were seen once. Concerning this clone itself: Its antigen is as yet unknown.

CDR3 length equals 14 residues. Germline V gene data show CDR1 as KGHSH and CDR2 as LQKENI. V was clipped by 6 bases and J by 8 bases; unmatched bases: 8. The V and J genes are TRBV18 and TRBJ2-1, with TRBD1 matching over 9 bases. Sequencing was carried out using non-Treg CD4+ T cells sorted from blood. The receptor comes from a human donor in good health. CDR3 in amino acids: CASSPGQGNHEQFF. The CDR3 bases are TGTGCCAGCTCCCCGGGACAGGGTAACCATGAGCAGTTCTTC. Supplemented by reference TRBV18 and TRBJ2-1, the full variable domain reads NAGVMQNPRHLVRRRGQEARLRCSPMKGHSHVYWYRQLPEEGLKFMVYLQKENIIDESGMPKERFSAEFPKEGPSILRIQQVVRGDSAAYFCASSPGQGNHEQFFGPGTRLTVL.